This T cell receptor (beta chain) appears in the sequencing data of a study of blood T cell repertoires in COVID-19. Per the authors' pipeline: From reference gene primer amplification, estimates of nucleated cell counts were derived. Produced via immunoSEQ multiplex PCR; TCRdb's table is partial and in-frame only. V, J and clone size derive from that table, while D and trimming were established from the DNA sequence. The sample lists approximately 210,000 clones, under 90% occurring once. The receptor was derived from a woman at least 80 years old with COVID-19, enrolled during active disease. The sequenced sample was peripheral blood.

The CDR3 loop reads CASSYSTRGHGYTF. CDR3 DNA sequence: TGTGCCAGCAGTTACTCGACCAGGGGACATGGCTACACCTTC. This chain connects TRBV6-5 to TRBJ1-2; a possible D gene is TRBD1 (6 bases). The CDR3 extends over 14 amino acids. Germline V lookup: CDR1 MNHEY, CDR2 SVGAGI. V was pared by 0 bases and J by 6 bases, with 11 bases between.